This T cell receptor (beta chain) was identified in a study of T-cell reconstitution after alpha-beta-depleted transplantation in children. Overall study results and limits: High day-60 TCRbeta diversity in some patients came from surviving recipient T cells and thymic progenitors. About two months after transplant, alpha-beta T cells reportedly came from several hundred expanded graft clones.

Construction of the TCRbeta library involved unique molecular identifiers. Via MiXCR, TCRdb re-called the PCR reads, giving one row per CDR3 protein. The sample comprises a few hundred thousand distinct CDR3 sequences, 20% to 30% of which are singletons, and approximately 11% rests with the top ten. This clonotype was recorded at least ten times. The target antigen is unknown. CDR3 length: 13 residues. Trimming took 3 bases from V and 2 from J, leaving 8 bases between them. Germline CDR1 reads SGHKS; CDR2 reads YYEKEE (reference sequence). This specimen was PBMCs, mostly from graft donor cells, taken 180 days after TCRalphabeta/CD19-depleted stem cell transplant. This sequence was found in a male patient aged 10 to 17 who had a stem cell transplant for acute lymphoblastic leukemia, so the T cells may come from the graft donor. The genes are TRBV5-5 and TRBJ2-5; D is undetermined. CDR3 sequence: CASSSWGQETQYF. The CDR3, as DNA: TGTGCCAGCAGCTCCTGGGGACAAGAGACCCAGTACTTC.